This T cell receptor (beta chain) was found in a study of siplizumab effects on memory and regulatory T cells. Using immunoSEQ multiplex PCR, the repertoire was profiled, and TCRdb retains in-frame clones only, with some absent. The sample carries approximately 84,000 clones, around 95% recorded once. Regarding this clone: Its matching antigen is unknown.

This CDR3 comprises 12 residues. Germline V CDR1 and CDR2: LNHDA, SQIVND (reference sequence). Trimming took 5 bases from V and 5 from J, leaving 10 bases between them. Study findings and constraints: Naive T cells seemed more diverse than memory cells; they also seemed major alloresponse contributors. Controls showed an average of 26.9% Treg-derived mappable alloreactive CD4+ clones, while siplizumab showed roughly 74%.

Material for sequencing was CD8+ T cells sorted from blood. V and J are TRBV19 and TRBJ2-7; a possible D gene is TRBD2 (5 bases). The clonotype was recovered from a human donor in good health. CDR3 DNA: TGTGCCAGTAGTTTTTCGCGGGACGAGCAGTACTTC. It translates to CASSFSRDEQYF. Filled out from reference TRBV19 and TRBJ2-7, the complete variable domain reads DGGITQSPKYLFRKEGQNVTLSCEQNLNHDAMYWYRQDPGQGLRLIYYSQIVNDFQKGDIAEGYSVSREKKESFPLTVTSAQKNPTAFYLCASSFSRDEQYFGPGTRLTVT.